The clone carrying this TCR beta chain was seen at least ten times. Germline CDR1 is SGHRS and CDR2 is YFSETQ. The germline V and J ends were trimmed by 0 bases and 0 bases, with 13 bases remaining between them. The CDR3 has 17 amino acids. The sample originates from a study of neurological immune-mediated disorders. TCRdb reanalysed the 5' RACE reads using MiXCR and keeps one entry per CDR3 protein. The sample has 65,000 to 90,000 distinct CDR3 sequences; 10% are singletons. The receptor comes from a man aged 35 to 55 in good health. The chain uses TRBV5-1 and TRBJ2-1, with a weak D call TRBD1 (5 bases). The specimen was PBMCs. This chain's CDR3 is CASSLDLFRVSYNEQFF. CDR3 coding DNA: TGCGCCAGCAGCTTGGATTTGTTCAGGGTCTCCTACAATGAGCAGTTCTTC.